These T cell receptor beta chains were read from a single sample in a study of blood T cell repertoires in COVID-19. Using immunoSEQ multiplex PCR, the repertoire was profiled, and TCRdb retains in-frame clones only, with some absent. The data hold over 85,000 clones, with around nine tenths observed a single time. Sequenced sample: peripheral blood. The receptors stem from a man between 60 and 75 years old with acute or convalescent COVID-19. CDR3s include the opening cysteine and the closing phenylalanine or tryptophan. The D gene is left open where the match is weak. Some rows mark clone size as missing; the rest say once, few, many or name a class of expanded clone.

j_gene,abundance,v_gene,d_gene,CDR3nt,CDR3aa
TRBJ1-5,NA,TRBV18,TRBD1,TGTGCCAGCTCACGATCGACAACACAGGGGGCGCGCGGTCAGCCCCAGCATTTT,CASSRSTTQGARGQPQHF
TRBJ2-5,NA,TRBV19,NA,TGTGCCAGTAGGCTCCAAGGTAGGGGCGCAGAGACCCAGTACTTC,CASRLQGRGAETQYF
TRBJ2-1,NA,TRBV6-1,NA,TGTGCCAGCAGTGAACAGTACAATGAGCAGTTCTTC,CASSEQYNEQFF
TRBJ2-7,NA,TRBV29-1,NA,TGCAGCGGGGGGGTCGGACAGCACCACTACGAGCAGTACTTC,CSGGVGQHHYEQYF
TRBJ1-3,NA,TRBV7-3,NA,TGTGCCAGCAGTCAGGGTCCAGGAAACACCATATATTTT,CASSQGPGNTIYF
TRBJ1-1,NA,TRBV19,NA,TGTGCCAGTAGAAGCGGGACAAAGAACACTGAAGCTTTCTTT,CASRSGTKNTEAFF
TRBJ1-2,NA,TRBV6-6,NA,TGTGCCAGCAGCCTCGGAGGGGAGGATGGCTACACCTTC,CASSLGGEDGYTF
TRBJ2-5,NA,TRBV6-5,TRBD1,TGTGCCAGCAGCCTGACAGGGGAGGAAGAAGAGACCCAGTACTTC,CASSLTGEEEETQYF
TRBJ1-1,NA,TRBV6-5,NA,TGTGCCAGCAGTTCCCCCGGGGGTTGGACTGAAGCTTTCTTT,CASSSPGGWTEAFF
TRBJ2-5,NA,TRBV3-1/TRBV3-2,TRBD2,TGTGCCAGCAGCCAACCTCCCGGGACTAGCGCTGCCGGGACCCAGTACTTC,CASSQPPGTSAAGTQYF
TRBJ1-1,NA,TRBV6-5,NA,TGTGCCAGTTTCTATCGGGGGTTGGGCACTGAAGCTTTCTTT,CASFYRGLGTEAFF
TRBJ2-1,medium-sized,TRBV7-9,TRBD2,TGTGCCAGCCACAGAGGACTAGCGGACTACAATGAGCAGTTCTTC,CASHRGLADYNEQFF
TRBJ2-3,NA,TRBV15,NA,TGTGCCACCAGCAGAGGACAGAACACAGATACGCAGTATTTT,CATSRGQNTDTQYF
TRBJ2-1,NA,TRBV7-6,TRBD2,TGTGCCAGCAGCTTAGGGATAGCGGGGGGGGTGTATGAGCAGTTCTTC,CASSLGIAGGVYEQFF
TRBJ2-5,NA,TRBV10-2,TRBD2,TGCGCCAGCAGTGGTCGCGGGGGGGCCGCGGAGACCCAGTACTTC,CASSGRGGAAETQYF
TRBJ2-2,NA,TRBV7-6,NA,TGTGCCAGCAGTTTCGGACAGACGAACACCGGGGAGCTGTTTTTT,CASSFGQTNTGELFF
TRBJ1-2,once,TRBV6-5,TRBD1,TGTGCCAGCAGTTATTTAACAGGGGGCGGGGGCTACACCTTC,CASSYLTGGGGYTF
TRBJ1-4,few,TRBV6-1,NA,TGTGCCAGCAGTGAAGCAAAATATTCTAATGAAAAACTGTTTTTT,CASSEAKYSNEKLFF
TRBJ2-1,NA,TRBV5-1,NA,TGCGCCAGCAGCTTGGATTCGGCAGGGGATGAGCAGTTCTTC,CASSLDSAGDEQFF
TRBJ2-7,NA,TRBV4-3,NA,TGCGCCAGCAGCCAAAGCCTAAGGGGGTACTACGAGCAGTACTTC,CASSQSLRGYYEQYF
TRBJ2-1,NA,TRBV6-5,TRBD2,TGTGCCAGCAAACCTAGCGGGGGAAACAATGAGCAGTTCTTC,CASKPSGGNNEQFF
TRBJ2-7,NA,TRBV5-4,TRBD2,TGTGCCAGCAGCTTGGAGCGGGAGGGACATTACGAGCAGTACTTC,CASSLEREGHYEQYF
TRBJ1-2,NA,TRBV5-4,TRBD1,TGTGCCAGCAGCTTGGAACAGGGGGCGGGCTACACCTTC,CASSLEQGAGYTF
TRBJ1-5,once,TRBV5-1,NA,TGCGCCAGCAGCTTGGGGGCCGGGGGTATCAATCAGCCCCAGCATTTT,CASSLGAGGINQPQHF
TRBJ2-7,once,TRBV29-1,NA,TGCAGCGTTGAAGCATCCAGGCAGGCTGGCTACGAGCAGTACTTC,CSVEASRQAGYEQYF
TRBJ2-7,NA,TRBV27,TRBD1,TGTGCCAGCACCCCACACCGGGACAGACCCTACGAGCAGTACTTC,CASTPHRDRPYEQYF
TRBJ2-3,NA,TRBV5-1,TRBD1,TGCGCCAGCCGAGGGGGCGGCGGGCCTAGCACAGATACGCAGTATTTT,CASRGGGGPSTDTQYF
TRBJ1-2,NA,TRBV18,TRBD1,TGTGCCAGCTCACCACCAACAACAGGGGGCTATGGCTACACCTTC,CASSPPTTGGYGYTF
TRBJ2-7,NA,TRBV6-5,NA,TGTGCCAGCAGGCGGTCGACTTCCTACGAGCAGTACTTC,CASRRSTSYEQYF
TRBJ2-2,NA,TRBV15,NA,TGTGCCACCCACACCCCCCACGGGGAGCTGTTTTTT,CATHTPHGELFF
TRBJ1-1,NA,TRBV20-1,TRBD1,TGCAGTGCTAGTGACCCGAGGGGGCCTACTGAAGCTTTCTTT,CSASDPRGPTEAFF
TRBJ2-2,NA,TRBV18,NA,TGTGCCAGCTCACCAGTGTGGCAGGCGAACACCGGGGAGCTGTTTTTT,CASSPVWQANTGELFF
TRBJ1-1,NA,TRBV29-1,TRBD1,TGCAGCGTTGAAACACAGGGGGGCACTGAAGCTTTCTTT,CSVETQGGTEAFF
TRBJ2-3,NA,TRBV5-1,NA,TGCGCCAGCAGCTTGGTATCTGGTGGTTTAGCAGATACGCAGTATTTT,CASSLVSGGLADTQYF
TRBJ1-3,NA,TRBV6-6,NA,TGTGCCAGCAGTTACCCTACCGGGACTTCAGGAAACACCATATATTTT,CASSYPTGTSGNTIYF
TRBJ1-1,few,TRBV18,TRBD1,TGTGCCAGCTCACCAAAGGGACAGTTGAACACTGAAGCTTTCTTT,CASSPKGQLNTEAFF
TRBJ2-6,NA,TRBV30,TRBD2,TGTGCCTGGAGGGGGGTAGCGGGTCCTGGGGCCAACGTCCTGACTTTC,CAWRGVAGPGANVLTF
TRBJ2-7,NA,TRBV5-8,TRBD1,TGTGCCAGCAGCCCTGGGACAGGCGTAGGCTCCTACGAGCAGTACTTC,CASSPGTGVGSYEQYF
TRBJ2-3,NA,TRBV3-1/TRBV3-2,NA,TGTGCCAGCAGCCAAACCTTCTCGGGTGGGTTGGGGCCAGATACGCAGTATTTT,CASSQTFSGGLGPDTQYF
TRBJ2-2,few,TRBV14,NA,TGTGCCAGCAGCCACGACATTTCCACCGGGGAGCTGTTTTTT,CASSHDISTGELFF
TRBJ1-1,NA,TRBV7-2,TRBD1,TGTGCCAGCAGCTTAGTTCAGGGGGCTTGGGAAGCTTTCTTT,CASSLVQGAWEAFF
TRBJ2-3,NA,TRBV9,NA,TGTGCCAGCAGCGTCGGAACGGGGGTGAACACAGATACGCAGTATTTT,CASSVGTGVNTDTQYF
TRBJ2-1,once,TRBV29-1,TRBD2,TGCAGCGTTGAAACAGGGACTAGCGGGAGGAATGAGCAGTTCTTC,CSVETGTSGRNEQFF
TRBJ1-3,NA,TRBV5-6,NA,TGTGCCAGCAGCTTTTATGACAGAGGAAACACCATATATTTT,CASSFYDRGNTIYF
TRBJ1-2,NA,TRBV6-5,NA,TGTGCCAGCAGTTCATCGGGTCGTGGGTATGGCTACACCTTC,CASSSSGRGYGYTF
TRBJ2-5,NA,TRBV4-2,NA,TGTGCCAGCAGCCAAGATAGCGGATTTAGTGAGACCCAGTACTTC,CASSQDSGFSETQYF
TRBJ1-1,NA,TRBV3-1/TRBV3-2,TRBD1,TGTGCCAGCAGCCAAGAGGTCAGGGGGGCTGAAGCTTTCTTT,CASSQEVRGAEAFF